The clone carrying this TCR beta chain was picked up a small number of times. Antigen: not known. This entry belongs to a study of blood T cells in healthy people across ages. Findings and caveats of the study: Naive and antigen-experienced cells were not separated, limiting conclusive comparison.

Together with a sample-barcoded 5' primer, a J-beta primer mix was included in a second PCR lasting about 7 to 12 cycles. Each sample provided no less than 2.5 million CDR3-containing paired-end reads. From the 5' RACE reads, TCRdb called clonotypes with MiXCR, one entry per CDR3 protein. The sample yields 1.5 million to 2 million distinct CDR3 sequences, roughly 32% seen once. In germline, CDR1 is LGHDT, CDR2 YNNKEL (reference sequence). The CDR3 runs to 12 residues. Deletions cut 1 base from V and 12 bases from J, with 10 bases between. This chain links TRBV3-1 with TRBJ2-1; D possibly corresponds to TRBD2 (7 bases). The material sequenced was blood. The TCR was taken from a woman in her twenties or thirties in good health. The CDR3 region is CASSQVRGGQFF. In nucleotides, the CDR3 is TGTGCCAGCAGCCAAGTGAGGGGGGGGCAGTTCTTC.